This TCR beta chain was found in a study of CD8+ T cells in alopecia areata. Study-level background: Among treated patients, oral tofacitinib was administered at 5 to 10 mg twice daily. Study-level findings and limits: The presence of one nonresponder keeps the tie between baseline CD8+ expansion and response uncertain. The study found that many expanded lesional clones persisted in scalp and blood during tofacitinib. Clonality exceeded that of normal scalp in lesional scalp, most notably in alopecia totalis/universalis.

Reverse transcription of extracted RNA yielded cDNA, which provided the sequencing template. Sequenced by immunoSEQ multiplex PCR; TCRdb stores in-frame clones only, minus some. The data show approximately 65,000 clones, with about half seen just once and just over 20% held by the top ten. The treatment: oral pan-JAK inhibitor, 5-10 mg twice daily. This clone was recorded once. What it recognizes is unknown. The germline V gene has CDR1 MNHEY and CDR2 SMNVEV (reference sequence). V trimming: 5 bases; J trimming: 0 bases; junction bases outside the gene matches: 6. The CDR3 is 15 residues long. The TCR sequence derives from a human donor with alopecia areata. The rearrangement joins TRBV27 to TRBJ2-7; 8 bases are shared with TRBD2. Sequencing used CD8+ T cells sorted from blood, obtained at roughly week 36, from a patient treated with tofacitinib. The CDR3 nucleotides are TGTGCCAGCAGTCCGCGGGGGGCCGCCTCCTACGAGCAGTACTTC. Amino acids: CASSPRGAASYEQYF.